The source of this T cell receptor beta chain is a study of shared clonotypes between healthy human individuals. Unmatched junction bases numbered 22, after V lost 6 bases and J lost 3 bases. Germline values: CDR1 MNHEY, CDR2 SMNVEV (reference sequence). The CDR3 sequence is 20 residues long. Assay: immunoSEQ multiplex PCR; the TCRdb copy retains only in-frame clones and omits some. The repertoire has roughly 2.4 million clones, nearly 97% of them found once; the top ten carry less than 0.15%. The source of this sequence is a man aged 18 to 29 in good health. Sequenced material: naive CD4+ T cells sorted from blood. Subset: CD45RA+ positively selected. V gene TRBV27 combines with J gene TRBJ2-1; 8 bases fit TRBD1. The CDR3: CASSPRGGQALRLLYNEQFF. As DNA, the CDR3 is TGTGCCAGCAGCCCGCGAGGGGGACAGGCCCTTCGATTACTCTACAATGAGCAGTTCTTC.